This TCR beta chain derives from a study of shared clonotypes between healthy human individuals. Study outcomes and limitations: Even with large depth, rarefaction showed that sorted-subset sequencing was incomplete.

Assay used: immunoSEQ multiplex PCR; TCRdb lists only in-frame clones, some missing. The sample gives around 2,000,000 clones, approximately 95% of which show up once; 1.2% is in the top ten. Note on this clone: Its antigen remains unknown.

CD8 cells classed as naive were CD45RO-negative and positively selected for CCR7, excluding terminally differentiated effector memory CD45RA+ cells. Each sample came from a Caucasian adult donor living in Nashville, Tennessee. The TCR comes from a young man in good health. The sample was naive CD8+ T cells sorted from blood.

The CDR3 is CASSVVDSTYEQYF. CDR3 sequence (DNA): TGTGCCAGCAGCGTGGTGGACAGTACCTACGAGCAGTACTTC. The V gene is TRBV5-4, the J gene TRBJ2-7; possibly TRBD1 for D (6 bases). Germline assignment: CDR1 SGHNT and CDR2 YYREEE (reference sequence). The CDR3 sequence is 14 residues long. V was clipped by 4 bases and J by 2 bases, with 13 bases between them. Looking up the rest from reference TRBV5-4 and TRBJ2-7 gives the full variable domain: ETGVTQSPTHLIKTRGQQVTLRCSSQSGHNTVSWYQQALGQGPQFIFQYYREEENGRGNFPPRFSGLQFPNYSSELNVNALELDDSALYLCASSVVDSTYEQYFGPGTRLTVT.